This T cell receptor (beta chain) stems from a study of cytomegalovirus exposure and HLA in healthy donors. CDR3 length: 14 residues. The V and J ends lost 5 bases and 6 bases, in that order; junction bases with no gene match: 5. In germline, CDR1 is MNHEY, CDR2 SMNVEV (reference sequence). PCR primers comprised 60 Vbeta and 13 Jbeta primers. TCRdb keeps only in-frame clones here, not all; method: immunoSEQ multiplex PCR. The sample lists 200,000 or so clones, more than 75% occurring once. Sequencing was carried out using PBMCs. This rearrangement joins TRBV27 to TRBJ1-5; 9 nucleotides agree with TRBD1. This TCR was recovered from a woman aged 18 to 35 in good health and CMV-seronegative. The CDR3 nucleotides are TGTGCCAGCAGTCCGACAGGGGGGATTCAGCCCCAGCATTTT. Translated: CASSPTGGIQPQHF.